This T cell receptor beta chain was profiled in a study of blood T cell repertoires in COVID-19. Study information: Samples came from the United States, Italy and Spain, spanning acute and convalescent COVID-19. In each case, the material was cDNA or gDNA derived from T cells, B-cell-depleted T cells, or PBMCs.

The length of the CDR3 is 13 residues. Trimming at V came to 7 bases and at J to 9 bases, leaving 6 bases not matched to a gene. Germline CDR1 ENHRY, CDR2 SYGVKD. In the original workflow: It was from reference gene primer amplification that nucleated cell counts were estimated. Clones were sequenced by immunoSEQ multiplex PCR, and TCRdb holds only the in-frame ones, with some missing. D and trimming were read from the DNA, whereas the V and J calls and clone size are those reported in that table. The sample carries some 220,000 clones, over 70% recorded once. The sequencing sample was made of peripheral blood. This chain uses TRBV10-3 with TRBJ1-6, with TRBD1 identical over 7 bases. The receptor was isolated from a woman aged 65 to 85 with acute or convalescent COVID-19. The DNA of the CDR3 is TGTGCCATCACACAGGGGTTGACTTCACCCCTCCACTTT. Encoded protein: CAITQGLTSPLHF.